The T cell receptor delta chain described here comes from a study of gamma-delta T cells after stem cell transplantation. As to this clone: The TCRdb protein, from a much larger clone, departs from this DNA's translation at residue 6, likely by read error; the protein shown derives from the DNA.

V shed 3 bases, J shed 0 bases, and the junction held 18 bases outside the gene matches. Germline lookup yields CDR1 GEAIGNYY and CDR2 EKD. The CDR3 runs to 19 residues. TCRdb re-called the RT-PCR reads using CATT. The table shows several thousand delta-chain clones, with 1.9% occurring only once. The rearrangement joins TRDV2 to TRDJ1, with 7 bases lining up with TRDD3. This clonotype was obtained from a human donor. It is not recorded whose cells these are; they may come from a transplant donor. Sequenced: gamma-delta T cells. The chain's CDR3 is CACDPSLVLGNKYTDKLIF. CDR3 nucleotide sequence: TGTGCCTGTGACCCTTCACTCGTACTGGGGAACAAGTACACCGATAAACTCATCTTT.